Sequencing of this T cell receptor beta chain was carried out in a study of a mutant IDH1 vaccine in newly diagnosed glioma. Whole-study context: The treated group averaged about 39 years old and was about 60% male, approximately 38% female. The therapy given earlier, which was standard therapy, consisted of radiotherapy, temozolomide, or both, and most of the patients received both.

Time point of the sample: baseline, week 1 (first vaccination visit). Specified treatment: pre-vaccination baseline after standard-of-care therapy. V shed 9 bases and J shed 5 bases, with 23 bases lying between them. The CDR3 is 16 residues long. The germline V gene has CDR1 SEHNR and CDR2 FQNEAQ (reference sequence). Data came from immunoSEQ multiplex PCR; TCRdb stores just in-frame clones and leaves some out. The profile shows approximately 100,000 clones, about 90% of them singletons. For this clone: Its antigen is not identified.

Study-wide results and limits: It was over 85% of patients that developed vaccine-induced immune responses.

Sequencing used PBMCs, obtained from a glioma patient treated with radiotherapy, temozolomide or both. The sequence derives from a woman between 50 and 59 years old with glioma. The genes are TRBV7-9 and TRBJ2-1; D might be TRBD1 (5 bases). The CDR3 protein is CASKPTQGQPNNEQFF. CDR3 nucleotides: TGTGCCAGTAAACCAACTCAGGGTCAACCAAACAATGAGCAGTTCTTC.